The next 18 T cell receptor beta chains were all read from a single sample in a study of T cell responses to AZD1222 COVID-19 vaccine. Repertoires were generated with immunoSEQ multiplex PCR, while TCRdb's copy carries only in-frame clones and drops some. The sample shows 67,000 or so clones, 84% of them seen only once. Source: peripheral blood, taken on day 0 of AZD1222 vaccination. The receptors come from an adult in good health.

The chain uses TRBV19 and TRBJ1-1; TRBD1 matches at 8 bases. The CDR3 spans 14 residues. Losses at the gene ends were 3 bases for V and 1 base for J; bases not matched to a gene: 1. In germline, CDR1 is LNHDA, CDR2 SQIVND (reference sequence). The CDR3 sequence: CASSIDRGNTEAFF. For the CDR3, the DNA is TGTGCCAGTAGTATTGACAGGGGGAACACTGAAGCTTTCTTT.

This sequence joins TRBV28 and TRBJ2-1; tentative D call: TRBD2 (5 bases). The CDR3 loop spans 14 amino acids. Trimming removed 3 bases at V and 8 bases at J, with 14 bases between. Germline V gives CDR1 MDHEN, CDR2 SYDVKM. CDR3 region: CASSLLSGADEQFF. The CDR3, as DNA: TGTGCCAGCAGTTTGCTAAGCGGTGCAGATGAGCAGTTCTTC.

The rearrangement joins TRBV5-4 to TRBJ2-7, with D perhaps matching TRBD2 (6 bases). V was trimmed by 4 bases and J by 4 bases, leaving 15 bases between them. This CDR3 comprises 14 residues. Germline CDR1 and CDR2: SGHNT and YYREEE (reference sequence). Here the CDR3 reads CASSGGLMEYEQYF. The CDR3 DNA reads TGTGCCAGCAGCGGGGGACTTATGGAGTACGAGCAGTACTTC. Full variable domain (remainder filled in from reference TRBV5-4 and TRBJ2-7): ETGVTQSPTHLIKTRGQQVTLRCSSQSGHNTVSWYQQALGQGPQFIFQYYREEENGRGNFPPRFSGLQFPNYSSELNVNALELDDSALYLCASSGGLMEYEQYFGPGTRLTVT.

This clone came up a few times. The J gene is TRBJ1-3, the V gene TRBV5-1; 9 bases are a match to TRBD1. Germline CDR1 reads SGHRS; CDR2 reads YFSETQ. The CDR3 loop spans 14 amino acids. V trimming: 3 bases; J trimming: 3 bases; junction bases outside the gene matches: 1. The chain's CDR3 is CASSSTGGGNTIYF. The CDR3 region has the DNA TGCGCCAGCAGCTCGACAGGGGGTGGAAACACCATATATTTT. The variable domain in full, with the rest retrieved from reference TRBV5-1 and TRBJ1-3, is KAGVTQTPRYLIKTRGQQVTLSCSPISGHRSVSWYQQTPGQGLQFLFEYFSETQRNKGNFPGRFSGRQFSNSRSEMNVSTLELGDSALYLCASSSTGGGNTIYFGEGSWLTVV.

This clone was detected only once. The V and J genes are TRBV29-1 and TRBJ1-1, with TRBD1 as a possible D gene (5 bases). Trimming cost V 3 bases and J 4 bases, with 12 bases left between them. The germline V gene encodes CDR1 SQVTM and CDR2 ANQGSEA. This CDR3 has 13 amino acids. Here the CDR3 reads CSVDSRVGTEAFF. In DNA form, the CDR3 reads TGCAGCGTTGATTCCAGGGTTGGCACTGAAGCTTTCTTT.

The gene calls are TRBV5-1 and TRBJ1-6, with D perhaps matching TRBD1 (5 bases). The germline gives CDR1 SGHRS, CDR2 YFSETQ. Trimming removed 5 bases at V and 5 bases at J, with 11 bases between. CDR3 size: 14 residues. Here the CDR3 reads CASRRGADNSPLHF. CDR3 DNA: TGCGCCAGCAGACGCGGGGCCGATAATTCACCCCTCCACTTT.

This clone has just a few counts. V is TRBV10-3 and J is TRBJ1-6; the D is unclear. The V gene's germline CDR1 is ENHRY and CDR2 SYGVKD. V was shortened by 0 bases and J by 6 bases, with 12 bases between the two germline ends. The CDR3 is made up of 16 amino acids. This chain's CDR3 is CAISESGSSGNSPLHF. DNA of the CDR3: TGTGCCATCAGTGAGTCGGGCTCGTCCGGTAATTCACCCCTCCACTTT.

This chain connects TRBV19 to TRBJ1-3, with no clear D. The CDR3 is 14 amino acids. V shed 4 bases and J shed 1 base, with 8 bases lying between them. Germline V gene lookup returns CDR1 LNHDA and CDR2 SQIVND (reference sequence). As DNA, the CDR3 is TGTGCCAGTAGTAGGACGGCGTCTGGAAACACCATATATTTT. It is translated as CASSRTASGNTIYF.

This rearrangement joins TRBV28 to TRBJ1-2; perhaps TRBD1 as D (5 bases). Trimming cost V 6 bases and J 8 bases, with 13 bases left between them. Per germline, CDR1 MDHEN and CDR2 SYDVKM. The CDR3 spans 12 residues. In DNA form, the CDR3 reads TGTGCCAGCAGCCCCCAGGGACGGGGCTACACCTTC. Protein product: CASSPQGRGYTF.

Notes on this clone: Germline and junction disagree at one end, which may indicate a read error. V is TRBV7-2 and J is TRBJ2-5, with D tentatively TRBD2 (6 bases). This CDR3 spans 13 amino acids. Germline V gives CDR1 SGHTA, CDR2 FQGNSA. CDR3 bases: TGTGCCAGCAGCCTAGCGCGCCAAGAGACCCAGTACTTC. This gives the protein CASSLARQETQYF.

This chain's CDR3 is CASSDAGGLQETQYF. The CDR3 bases are TGCGCCAGCAGTGACGCGGGGGGCCTCCAAGAGACCCAGTACTTC. This chain uses TRBV10-2 with TRBJ2-5, with TRBD2 matching over 8 bases. V lost 3 bases to trimming and J lost 1 base; unmatched junction nucleotides: 4. The CDR3 covers 15 residues. CDR1 and CDR2 (germline): WSHSY, SAAADI.

This clone was seen once. The rearrangement links TRBV3-1 (or the pseudogene TRBV3-2) to TRBJ2-3; D possibly corresponds to TRBD2 (6 bases). Germline CDR1 is LGHDT and CDR2 is YNNKEL (reference sequence). Trimming removed 4 bases at V and 3 bases at J, with 11 bases between. This CDR3 comprises 14 residues. The CDR3 loop reads CASSLGTLTDTQYF. CDR3 in DNA: TGTGCCAGCAGCCTAGGGACTTTAACAGATACGCAGTATTTT.

The V gene is TRBV7-3, the J gene TRBJ2-2; TRBD2 matches 10 bases. The CDR3 is 17 residues long. In germline, CDR1 is SGHTA, CDR2 FQGTGA. With 5 bases clipped from V and 5 bases from J, the junction kept 11 bases outside the gene matches. In nucleotides, the CDR3 is TGTGCCAGCAGCCAGCAACCCGGGACTAGCGCGACCGGGGAGCTGTTTTTT. Translated, it gives CASSQQPGTSATGELFF.

The gene calls are TRBV7-8 and TRBJ2-7; D gene ambiguous. Deletions cut 5 bases from V and 3 bases from J, with 5 bases between. The V gene's germline CDR1 is SGHVS and CDR2 FQNEAQ. The length of the CDR3 is 11 residues. The CDR3 here is CASSPGYEQYF. The CDR3 coding sequence is TGTGCCAGCAGCCCTGGCTACGAGCAGTACTTC.

The chain combines TRBV28 with TRBJ1-2; D perhaps matches TRBD1 (6 bases). Between the trimmed V and J ends, which lost 7 bases and 8 bases, there was a span of 17 bases. The CDR3 spans 13 residues. CDR1 MDHEN and CDR2 SYDVKM come from the germline V gene. This CDR3 reads CASTKTGVNGYTF. The CDR3 nucleotides read TGTGCCAGCACTAAGACAGGAGTTAACGGCTACACCTTC.

The J gene is TRBJ1-6, the V gene TRBV7-8; D is undetermined. Germline V gives CDR1 SGHVS, CDR2 FQNEAQ. Trimming pared 5 bases from V and 5 bases from J, leaving 13 bases between. This CDR3 contains 15 residues. The chain's CDR3 is CASSPAAYDNSPLHF. DNA for the CDR3: TGTGCCAGCAGCCCAGCCGCCTACGATAATTCACCCCTCCACTTT.

The chain couples TRBV2 to TRBJ1-3; no firm D call. This CDR3 has 16 amino acids. With 2 bases removed from V and 0 bases from J, the gap between germline ends came to 11 bases. Germline CDR1 SNHLY, CDR2 FYNNEI. The CDR3 DNA follows: TGTGCCAGCAGTGAACTGGGAACCCTCTCTGGAAACACCATATATTTT. This codes for CASSELGTLSGNTIYF.

This chain connects TRBV25-1 to TRBJ1-5; the D gene is possibly TRBD1 (6 bases). V lost 3 bases to trimming and J lost 7 bases, with 13 bases between them. The length of the CDR3 is 14 residues. Germline CDR1 and CDR2: MGHDK and SYGVNS. The CDR3 loop reads CASSESRGGQPQHF. The CDR3 nucleotides read TGTGCCAGCAGTGAGTCGAGGGGGGGCCAGCCCCAGCATTTT.